A selection of T cell receptor beta chains follows, all from one sample in a study of T cell changes during pregnancy in multiple sclerosis. Clones were sequenced by immunoSEQ multiplex PCR, and TCRdb holds only the in-frame ones, with some missing. The profile shows 30,000 to 40,000 clones, 89% of them singletons. The sequencing used CD8+ T cells from peripheral blood mononuclear cells, collected in the second trimester of pregnancy. Receptors originate from a female donor with multiple sclerosis, enrolled in a pregnancy study. Both conserved end residues are part of each CDR3. Fields, in order: J gene, V gene, D gene, clone size, CDR3 DNA, CDR3 protein. The D gene is left open where the match is weak. The listing skips clone size in some rows; elsewhere it reads once, few, many or a size class.

TRBJ1-2 TRBV27 . . TGTGCCACCGGAGAGTTTCATGGCTACACCTTC CATGEFHGYTF
TRBJ2-3 TRBV11-2 . . TGTGCCAGCAGCTTATTCTCGGGACTCTCCACAGATACGCAGTATTTT CASSLFSGLSTDTQYF
TRBJ1-1 TRBV9 . few TGTGCCAGCAGCTCACGGACAGATACGAACACTGAAGCTTTCTTT CASSSRTDTNTEAFF
TRBJ2-3 TRBV19 . . TGTGCCAGTAGTATAGCGGGGAGCACCGGAGATACGCAGTATTTT CASSIAGSTGDTQYF
TRBJ2-2 TRBV4-2 . once TGTGCCAGCAGCCAAGATTTTAGGGGCACCGGGGAGCTGTTTTTT CASSQDFRGTGELFF
TRBJ2-1 TRBV9 . . TGTGCCAGCAGCGTAAGCGTCAATGAGCAGTTCTTC CASSVSVNEQFF
TRBJ2-7 TRBV19 TRBD2 . TGTGCCAGTAGTACCGACCAGGTGACTAGCGGGAGCTACGAGCAGTACTTC CASSTDQVTSGSYEQYF
TRBJ2-7 TRBV7-9 TRBD1 . TGTGCCAGCAGTCGTACTTCCGGGACAGGGGGCGCCGAGCAGTACTTC CASSRTSGTGGAEQYF
TRBJ2-7 TRBV2 TRBD1 . TGTGCCAGCAGTGGCCCAGGGACAGGGGACGAGCAGTACTTC CASSGPGTGDEQYF
TRBJ1-5 TRBV6-5 . medium-sized TGTGCCAGCAGTTACCGACAGTCAGGCAATCAGCCCCAGCATTTT CASSYRQSGNQPQHF
TRBJ1-2 TRBV7-5 . . TGTGTCAGAAGCTTACCAGGGGTTGGCTACACCTTC CVRSLPGVGYTF
TRBJ2-2 TRBV4-1 . . TGCGCCAGCAGCCAAGTACTAGTGAACACCGGGGAGCTGTTTTTT CASSQVLVNTGELFF
TRBJ1-1 TRBV6-5 TRBD1 . TGTGCCAGCAGTACCGGGACAGCGAACACTGAAGCTTTCTTT CASSTGTANTEAFF
TRBJ2-5 TRBV6-6 TRBD1 . TGTGCCAGCAGTCGGGACAGAACCGGCGGCGAGACCCAGTACTTC CASSRDRTGGETQYF
TRBJ2-3 TRBV25-1 . . TGTGCCAGCAGTGGATTACAGGGTTTGAACACAGATACGCAGTATTTT CASSGLQGLNTDTQYF
TRBJ1-5 TRBV6-1 . . TGTGCCAGCAGTGAAGCCCAAGCCTCAATTAGCAATCAGCCCCAGCATTTT CASSEAQASISNQPQHF
TRBJ1-2 TRBV4-1 . once TGCGCCAGCAGCCAAGATTCGGGTAACCACTTCTATGGCTACACCTTC CASSQDSGNHFYGYTF
TRBJ2-7 TRBV29-1 . few TGCAGCGTCAGGGACTCCTACGAGCAGTACTTC CSVRDSYEQYF
TRBJ2-1 TRBV18 TRBD2 . TGTGCCAGCTCACTTACGACTAGCGGGAGTATCAATGAGCAGTTCTTC CASSLTTSGSINEQFF
TRBJ1-1 TRBV11-2 . . TGTGCCAGCAGCCCCACCACGACTCGCGTTCGAACTGAAGCTTTCTTT CASSPTTTRVRTEAFF
TRBJ2-1 TRBV5-4 . . TGTGCCAGCAGCTTGGACCTTCTCTACGACAATGAGCAGTTCTTC CASSLDLLYDNEQFF
TRBJ1-1 TRBV19 TRBD1 . TGTGCCGCCAGACAGGGGGCCAATGAAGCTTTCTTT CAARQGANEAFF
TRBJ1-3 TRBV5-1 TRBD1 medium-sized TGCGCCAGCAGCTTTGGACAGGGTTACACCATATATTTT CASSFGQGYTIYF
TRBJ2-7 TRBV27 TRBD2 . TGTGCCAGCAGTTTATCCGCGGGAGCTGTCCACGAGCAGTACTTC CASSLSAGAVHEQYF
TRBJ2-3 TRBV5-1 TRBD2 . TGCGCCAGCAGCTTGGCCTCGGGAGGAGGCACAGATACGCAGTATTTT CASSLASGGGTDTQYF
TRBJ2-1 TRBV7-8 . . TGTGCCAGCATTTTAGGGTTGGGACAAGAGCAGTTCTTC CASILGLGQEQFF
TRBJ2-5 TRBV7-2 . . TGTGCCAGCAACAACCTAAAGGCGGAATACCAAGAGACCCAGTACTTC CASNNLKAEYQETQYF
TRBJ2-7 TRBV18 TRBD2 . TGTGCCAGCTCACCACCCAGCGGGAGGTTCTCCTACGAGCAGTACTTC CASSPPSGRFSYEQYF
TRBJ2-3 TRBV13 TRBD2 . TGTGCCAGCAGCCCGCGGACTAGCGGGAGGGGGGATACGCAGTATTTT CASSPRTSGRGDTQYF
TRBJ1-1 TRBV25-1 TRBD1 . TGTGCCAGCAGCAAACAGGGGGCTAACACTGAAGCTTTCTTT CASSKQGANTEAFF
TRBJ2-1 TRBV27 TRBD2 . TGTGCCAGCAGGGCGGTAGTAGCGGGGAACAATGAGCAGTTCTTC CASRAVVAGNNEQFF
TRBJ2-7 TRBV27 . . TGTGCCAGCAGTTTAGGTCCCAGGGCCGAGCAGTACTTC CASSLGPRAEQYF
TRBJ2-7 TRBV19 . . TGTGCCAGTAGCACCTCGCCACTGAACTACGAGCAGTACTTC CASSTSPLNYEQYF
TRBJ2-2 TRBV29-1 . . TGCAGCGTTGCGCGCGGCGGGGAGCTGTTTTTT CSVARGGELFF
TRBJ2-1 TRBV25-1 . . TGTGCCAGCACCCCCCCTAAGTCTACGTACAATGAGCAGTTCTTC CASTPPKSTYNEQFF
TRBJ2-7 TRBV6-5 . . TGTGCCAGCAAGCCCCGGCAGGGCTCAGGCGAGCAGTACTTC CASKPRQGSGEQYF
TRBJ2-2 TRBV4-1 . . TGCGCCAGCAGCCCGTGGGGGCAGGGGAACACCGGGGAGCTGTTTTTT CASSPWGQGNTGELFF
TRBJ1-2 TRBV6-5 . . TGTGCCAGCAGTTACTCGGCAGAGGAGTATGGCTACACCTTC CASSYSAEEYGYTF
TRBJ2-5 TRBV5-4 TRBD1 once TGTGCCAGCAGCTTAAAGGGGGCAGGGGGAGAGACCCAGTACTTC CASSLKGAGGETQYF
TRBJ2-1 TRBV13 TRBD1 . TGTGCCAGCAGCCCACCCGGACAGGGGAAGTATGAGCAGTTCTTC CASSPPGQGKYEQFF
TRBJ2-5 TRBV6-1 TRBD2 . TGTGCCAGCAGTGATTTAGCGGGGGGTGGAGAGACCCAGTACTTC CASSDLAGGGETQYF
TRBJ2-1 TRBV19 . . TGTGCCAGTAGTATGGGGGCCGGGTACACTGAGCAGTTCTTC CASSMGAGYTEQFF
TRBJ2-5 TRBV6-5 . . TGTGCCAGCAGCCTCGACTTCAGGGGAAAGACCCAGTACTTC CASSLDFRGKTQYF
TRBJ2-5 TRBV27 TRBD1 . TGTGCCGCAGGCGGCCAGGGGGTAGAGACCCAGTACTTC CAAGGQGVETQYF
TRBJ2-7 TRBV27 TRBD2 . TGTGCCAGCAGTTACTCGACTAGCGGGATGCGGGAGCAGTACTTC CASSYSTSGMREQYF